Listed below are T cell receptor beta chains from one sample, sequenced in a study of blood T cell repertoires in COVID-19. Measured with immunoSEQ multiplex PCR; TCRdb has only the in-frame clones, and not every one. The sample carries under 60,000 clones, around three quarters recorded once. The sequenced sample was peripheral blood. The origin of the receptors is a man aged 65-85 years with acute or convalescent COVID-19. Both conserved end residues are part of each CDR3. The D gene is left open where the match is weak. Only some rows state a clone size, as once, few, many or a class for expanded clones.

size,V,D,CDR3
.,TRBV3-1/TRBV3-2,TRBD1,CASSQDTQGARWAFF
.,TRBV30,.,CAWSIGQTEAFF
.,TRBV28,.,CASSLGYTTQYF
.,TRBV2,TRBD1,CASNRGPEQFF
once,TRBV4-1,.,CASSQVAPIPLTKNTEAFF
.,TRBV4-1,TRBD1,CASSQDDRGTDTQYF
.,TRBV28,.,CASGGVRRTGELFF
.,TRBV7-9,TRBD1,CASSLAGTGTGGVYGYTF
.,TRBV28,.,CTSQGANYGYTF
.,TRBV6-5,TRBD1,CASSRQGEQPQHF
.,TRBV7-8,TRBD2,CASSLAWREWSYNEQFF
.,TRBV25-1,TRBD1,CASSKLKGAEETQYF
.,TRBV7-2,.,CASSFRADTQYF
.,TRBV5-6,TRBD2,CASSPNTGLRPTSTDTQYF
medium-sized,TRBV6-5,TRBD1,CASGTAQETQYF
.,TRBV19,.,CASLYRVRYEQYF
.,TRBV12-5,TRBD1,CASGRGQGPDTQYF
.,TRBV5-1,.,CASSFDSPYEQYF
.,TRBV5-4,TRBD2,CASSPLGEGSYNEQFF
.,TRBV7-2,.,CASSLVHTGELFF
.,TRBV25-1,TRBD1,CASSDHRGADTQYF
.,TRBV5-6,.,CASSQGLEQYF
.,TRBV5-4,.,CASSLDSDTGELFF
.,TRBV4-3,.,CASSQNPAGGNNEQFF
.,TRBV30,TRBD2,CAWRRLSGRGTQFF
.,TRBV10-3,TRBD2,CAISGGLAGILSTDTQYF
.,TRBV28,.,CASSPGTFSYEQYF
.,TRBV4-3,TRBD2,CASSHQRGVGDYEQYF
.,TRBV5-8,.,CADLTRGNEKLFF
.,TRBV2,.,CARGGATGAHEQYF
.,TRBV2,TRBD1,CASSEGQGGQETQYF
.,TRBV2,.,CASSGTERSWTQYF
once,TRBV6-5,.,CASSYFREAHEQFF
once,TRBV9,.,CASSVRWGLELFF
.,TRBV4-3,TRBD2,CASSQVPDSGRSAEQFF
.,TRBV7-6,.,CASSLELVGNTIYF
.,TRBV5-6,TRBD2,CASSPDASGSPYEQYF
.,TRBV20-1,TRBD1,CSAWTGGYTF
.,TRBV11-2,.,CASSFRDGYTF
.,TRBV27,.,CASSLRTGGPAFF
.,TRBV6-6,TRBD1,CASCSQDRGLNGYTF